This T cell receptor beta chain was captured by sequencing in a study of blood T cell repertoires in COVID-19. Study context: Researchers got acute and convalescent COVID-19 samples from the United States, Italy and Spain.

The germline V gene has CDR1 SNHLY and CDR2 FYNNEI. V lost 8 bases to trimming and J lost 11 bases, with 16 bases between them. The CDR3 length is 12 residues. TCRdb's copy holds only in-frame clones and misses some; the assay was immunoSEQ multiplex PCR. The sample consists of about 44,000 clones, about 81% of them appearing once. The source of this sequence is a human donor in a cohort sampled during active COVID-19. This chain joins TRBV2 and TRBJ1-3, with no clear D. The sample comprised peripheral blood. CDR3 sequence: CASGIEGRAIYF. DNA of the CDR3: TGTGCCAGCGGCATTGAAGGCCGGGCCATATATTTT.